The present T cell receptor (beta chain) was sequenced within a study of cytomegalovirus exposure and HLA in healthy donors. Points from the study as a whole: Per a later analysis, HLA-associated TCR beta chains showed more clonal expansion than other, equally common TCR beta chains. CMV serostatus was the sole immune exposure information available.

The study ran its PCR with 60 Vbeta and 13 Jbeta primers. Generated by immunoSEQ multiplex PCR, the TCRdb table keeps only in-frame clones and is missing some. The sample has approximately 130,000 clones, 75% seen once. The sample holds a few counts of this clone. The antigen is undetermined. CDR3 length equals 15 residues. The genes are TRBV12-2 and TRBJ1-1. TRBV12-2 is termed a pseudogene. This receptor was taken from a woman between 40 and 50 years old in good health and CMV-seropositive. The specimen sequenced was PBMCs. Here the CDR3 DNA reads TGTGCAAGTCGCTTAGCGCTCCGGGGAAGAACTGAAGCTTTCTTT. This encodes CASRLALRGRTEAFF.